One and the same sample provided the 5 T cell receptor beta chains below, sequenced in a study of blood T cell repertoires in COVID-19. The data were produced by immunoSEQ multiplex PCR, yet TCRdb's version contains in-frame clones alone and is incomplete. The table lists 450,000 to 600,000 clones, roughly 87% of them singletons. The sequenced material came from PBMCs or T cells enriched from blood (not recorded which). These receptors all stem from a young woman who had recovered from COVID-19.

About this clone itself: In the same sample, other DNA sequences code for this CDR3. This rearrangement joins TRBV18 to TRBJ2-5; 7 bases line up with TRBD1. Germline CDR1 reads KGHSH; CDR2 reads LQKENI. The CDR3 spans 15 residues. Losses at the gene ends were 2 bases for V and 2 bases for J; bases not matched to a gene: 5. Written as DNA, the CDR3 is TGTGCCAGCTCACCATTGAGGGACAGTCAAGAGACCCAGTACTTC. As protein: CASSPLRDSQETQYF.

V and J are TRBV19 and TRBJ2-5; possible D gene TRBD2, 7 bases. The CDR3 contains 16 residues. CDR1 LNHDA and CDR2 SQIVND come from the germline V gene (reference sequence). V shed 5 bases and J shed 2 bases, with 18 bases lying between them. CDR3 sequence (DNA): TGTGCCAGTAGTCCGCCTACGGGGAGGGGGCAAGAGACCCAGTACTTC. Translation gives CASSPPTGRGQETQYF.

The chain is built from TRBV5-1 and TRBJ2-5, with D possibly matching TRBD2 (5 bases). Germline-derived CDR1 and CDR2 are SGHRS and YFSETQ. V lost 1 base to trimming and J lost 7 bases, with 14 bases between them. The CDR3 is 14 residues long. CDR3: CASSLWVTRVTQYF. The CDR3 bases are TGCGCCAGCAGCTTGTGGGTTACGAGGGTGACCCAGTACTTC.

This clone was observed a handful of times. This chain uses TRBV6-5 with TRBJ1-2; D gene uncertain. The CDR3 runs to 15 residues. The ends were cut back, 4 bases at V and 4 bases at J, with 16 bases in the middle. CDR1 and CDR2 (germline): MNHEY, SVGAGI. The CDR3 loop reads CASSSPFRQAYGYTF. CDR3 in DNA: TGTGCCAGCAGTTCCCCTTTTCGCCAGGCCTATGGCTACACCTTC.

This chain links TRBV27 with TRBJ2-2; possible D gene TRBD1, 5 bases. Germline V gene lookup returns CDR1 MNHEY and CDR2 SMNVEV (reference sequence). The CDR3 contains 15 residues. The germline V and J ends were trimmed by 8 bases and 8 bases, with 21 bases remaining between them. CDR3 protein: CASSYSQGIGGELFF. The CDR3 nucleotides read TGTGCCAGCTCTTATTCCCAGGGCATTGGGGGGGAGCTGTTTTTT.